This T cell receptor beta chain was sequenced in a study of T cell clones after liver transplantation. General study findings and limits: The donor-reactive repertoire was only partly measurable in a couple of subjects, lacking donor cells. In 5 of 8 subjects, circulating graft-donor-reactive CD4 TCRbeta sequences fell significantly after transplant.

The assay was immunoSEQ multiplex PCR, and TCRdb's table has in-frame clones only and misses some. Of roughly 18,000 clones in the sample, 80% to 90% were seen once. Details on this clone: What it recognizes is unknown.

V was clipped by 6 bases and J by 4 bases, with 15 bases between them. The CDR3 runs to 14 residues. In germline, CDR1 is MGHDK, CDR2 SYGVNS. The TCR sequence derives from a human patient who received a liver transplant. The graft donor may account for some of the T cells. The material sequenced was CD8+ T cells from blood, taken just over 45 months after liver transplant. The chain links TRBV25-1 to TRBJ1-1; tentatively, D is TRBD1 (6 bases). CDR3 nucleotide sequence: TGTGCCAGCAGCCTACAGGGATTAATCACTGAAGCTTTCTTT. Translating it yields CASSLQGLITEAFF.